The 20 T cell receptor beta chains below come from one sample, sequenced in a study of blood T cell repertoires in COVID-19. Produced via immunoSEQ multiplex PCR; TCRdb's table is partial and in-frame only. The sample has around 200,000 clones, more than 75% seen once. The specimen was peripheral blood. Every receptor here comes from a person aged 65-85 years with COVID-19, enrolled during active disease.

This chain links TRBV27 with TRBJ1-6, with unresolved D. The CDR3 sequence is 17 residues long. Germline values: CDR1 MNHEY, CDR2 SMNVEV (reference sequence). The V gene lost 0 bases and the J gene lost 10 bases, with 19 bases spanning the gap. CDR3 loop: CASSLSSMGGLYSPLHF. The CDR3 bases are TGTGCCAGCAGTTTATCCTCTATGGGAGGGTTATACTCACCCCTCCACTTT.

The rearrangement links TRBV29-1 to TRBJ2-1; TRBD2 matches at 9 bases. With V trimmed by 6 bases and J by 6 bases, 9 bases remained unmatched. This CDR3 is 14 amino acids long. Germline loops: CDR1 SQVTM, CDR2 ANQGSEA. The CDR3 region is CSVPLAGWVNEQFF. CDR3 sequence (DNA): TGCAGCGTCCCTCTAGCGGGATGGGTCAATGAGCAGTTCTTC.

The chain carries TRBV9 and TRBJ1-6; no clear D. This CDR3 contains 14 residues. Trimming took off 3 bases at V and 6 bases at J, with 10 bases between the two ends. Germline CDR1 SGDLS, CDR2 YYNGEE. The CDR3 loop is CASSGGLGNSPLHF. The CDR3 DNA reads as TGTGCCAGCAGCGGCGGACTGGGTAATTCACCCCTCCACTTT.

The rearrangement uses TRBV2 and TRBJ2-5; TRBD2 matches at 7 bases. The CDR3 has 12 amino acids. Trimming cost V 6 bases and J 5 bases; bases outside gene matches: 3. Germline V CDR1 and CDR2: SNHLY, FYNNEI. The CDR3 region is CASRLAKETQYF. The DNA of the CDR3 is TGTGCCAGCAGACTAGCGAAGGAGACCCAGTACTTC.

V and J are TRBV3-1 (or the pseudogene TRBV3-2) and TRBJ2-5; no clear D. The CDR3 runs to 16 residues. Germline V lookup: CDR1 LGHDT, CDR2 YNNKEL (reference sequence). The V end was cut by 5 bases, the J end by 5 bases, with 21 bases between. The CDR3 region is CASSITDPTFSETQYF. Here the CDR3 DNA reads TGTGCCAGCAGCATTACCGATCCCACTTTCTCTGAGACCCAGTACTTC.

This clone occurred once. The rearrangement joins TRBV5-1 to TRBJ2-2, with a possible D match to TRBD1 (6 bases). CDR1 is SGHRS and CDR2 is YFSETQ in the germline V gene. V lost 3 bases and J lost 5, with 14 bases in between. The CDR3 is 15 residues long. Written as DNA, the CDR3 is TGCGCCAGCAGCTCCCGGCAGGGGAGTACCGGGGAGCTGTTTTTT. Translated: CASSSRQGSTGELFF.

CDR3 sequence (DNA): TGTGCCAGCAGTTTATGGAGCGGGAGGGCCTACGAGCAGTACTTC. As protein: CASSLWSGRAYEQYF. The chain is built from TRBV27 and TRBJ2-7; 10 nucleotides agree with TRBD2. CDR1 is MNHEY and CDR2 is SMNVEV in the germline V gene (reference sequence). This CDR3 comprises 15 residues. Trimming removed 1 base from V and 2 bases from J; junction bases left unmatched: 2.

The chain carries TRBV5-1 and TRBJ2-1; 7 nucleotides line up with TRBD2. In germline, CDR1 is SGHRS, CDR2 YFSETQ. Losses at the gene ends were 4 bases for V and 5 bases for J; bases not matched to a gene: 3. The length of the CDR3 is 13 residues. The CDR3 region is CASSPGTNNEQFF. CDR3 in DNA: TGCGCCAGCAGCCCCGGGACTAACAATGAGCAGTTCTTC.

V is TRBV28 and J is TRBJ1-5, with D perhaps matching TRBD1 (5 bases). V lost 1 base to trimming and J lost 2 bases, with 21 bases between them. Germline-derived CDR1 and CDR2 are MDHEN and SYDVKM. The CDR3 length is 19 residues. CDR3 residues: CASSLFGYGQLGGNQPQHF. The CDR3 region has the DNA TGTGCCAGCAGTTTATTCGGCTACGGACAATTAGGGGGCAATCAGCCCCAGCATTTT.

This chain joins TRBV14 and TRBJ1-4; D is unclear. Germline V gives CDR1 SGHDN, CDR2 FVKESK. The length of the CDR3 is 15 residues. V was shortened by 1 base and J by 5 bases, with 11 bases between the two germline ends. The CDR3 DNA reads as TGTGCCAGCAGCCAAGTAAGGAGGGAAAATGAAAAACTGTTTTTT. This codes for CASSQVRRENEKLFF.

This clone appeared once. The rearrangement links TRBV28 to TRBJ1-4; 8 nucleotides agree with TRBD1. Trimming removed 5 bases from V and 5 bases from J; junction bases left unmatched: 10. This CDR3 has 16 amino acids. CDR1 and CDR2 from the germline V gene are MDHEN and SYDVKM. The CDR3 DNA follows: TGTGCCAGCAGTCCCCCACGGACAGGGATAAATGAAAAACTGTTTTTT. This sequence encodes CASSPPRTGINEKLFF.

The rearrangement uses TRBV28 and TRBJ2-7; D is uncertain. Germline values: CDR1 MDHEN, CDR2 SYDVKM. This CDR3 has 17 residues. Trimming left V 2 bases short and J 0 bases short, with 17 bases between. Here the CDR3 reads CASSLLVTSQSSYEQYF. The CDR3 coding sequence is TGTGCCAGCAGTTTACTGGTGACCTCACAGAGCTCCTACGAGCAGTACTTC.

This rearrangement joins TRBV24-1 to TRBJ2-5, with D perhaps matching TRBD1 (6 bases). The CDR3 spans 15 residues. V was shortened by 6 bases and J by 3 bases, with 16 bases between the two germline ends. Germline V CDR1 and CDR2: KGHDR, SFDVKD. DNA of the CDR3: TGTGCCACCAGTTCCACGGGACACAAAAAAGAGACCCAGTACTTC. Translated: CATSSTGHKKETQYF.

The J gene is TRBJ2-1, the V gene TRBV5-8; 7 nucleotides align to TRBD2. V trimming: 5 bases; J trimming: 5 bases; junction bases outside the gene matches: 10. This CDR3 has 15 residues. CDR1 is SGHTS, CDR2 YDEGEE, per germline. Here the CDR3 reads CASRRAGRKDNEQFF. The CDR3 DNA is TGTGCCAGCAGAAGAGCGGGGAGGAAAGACAATGAGCAGTTCTTC.

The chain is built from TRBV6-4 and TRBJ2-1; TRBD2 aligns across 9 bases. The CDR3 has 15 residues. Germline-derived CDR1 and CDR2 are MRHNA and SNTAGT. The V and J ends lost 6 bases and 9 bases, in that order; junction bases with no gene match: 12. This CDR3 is CASRRRSGRGGEQFF. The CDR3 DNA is TGTGCCAGCAGGAGGAGGAGCGGGCGGGGGGGTGAGCAGTTCTTC.

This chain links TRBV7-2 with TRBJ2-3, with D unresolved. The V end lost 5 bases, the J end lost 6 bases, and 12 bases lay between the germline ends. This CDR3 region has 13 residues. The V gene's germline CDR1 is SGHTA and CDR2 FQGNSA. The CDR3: CASSPPAVDTQYF. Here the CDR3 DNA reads TGTGCCAGCAGCCCTCCCGCGGTGGATACGCAGTATTTT. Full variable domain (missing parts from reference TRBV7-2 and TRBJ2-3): GAGVSQSPSNKVTEKGKDVELRCDPISGHTALYWYRQSLGQGLEFLIYFQGNSAPDKSGLPSDRFSAERTGGSVSTLTIQRTQQEDSAVYLCASSPPAVDTQYFGPGTRLTVL.

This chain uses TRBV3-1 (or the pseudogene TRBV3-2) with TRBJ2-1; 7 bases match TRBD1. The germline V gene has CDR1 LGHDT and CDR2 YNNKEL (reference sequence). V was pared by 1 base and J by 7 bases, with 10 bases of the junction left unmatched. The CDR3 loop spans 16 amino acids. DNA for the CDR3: TGTGCCAGCAGCCAAGTGAAAGGGGGCTTGGGGAATGAGCAGTTCTTC. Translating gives CASSQVKGGLGNEQFF.

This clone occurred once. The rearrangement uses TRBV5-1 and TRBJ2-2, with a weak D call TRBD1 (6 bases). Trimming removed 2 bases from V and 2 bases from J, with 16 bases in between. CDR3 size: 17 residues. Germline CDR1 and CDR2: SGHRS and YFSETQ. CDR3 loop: CASSFDDTGINTGELFF. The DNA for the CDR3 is TGCGCCAGCAGCTTTGATGATACAGGGATTAACACCGGGGAGCTGTTTTTT.

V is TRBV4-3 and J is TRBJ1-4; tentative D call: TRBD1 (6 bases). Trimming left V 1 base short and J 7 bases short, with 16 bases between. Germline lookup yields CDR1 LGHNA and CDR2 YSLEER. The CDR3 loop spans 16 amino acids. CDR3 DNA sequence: TGCGCCAGCAGCCAAGTTCTGGGGGCAGTCCGTGAAAAACTGTTTTTT. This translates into CASSQVLGAVREKLFF.

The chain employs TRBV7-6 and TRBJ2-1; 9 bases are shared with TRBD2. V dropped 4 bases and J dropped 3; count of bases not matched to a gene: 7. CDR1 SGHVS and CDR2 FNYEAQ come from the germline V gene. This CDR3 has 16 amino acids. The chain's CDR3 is CASSSYSGSRYNEQFF. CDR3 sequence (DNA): TGTGCCAGCAGCTCTTATAGCGGGAGTCGCTACAATGAGCAGTTCTTC.